This TCR beta chain was sequenced in a study of T cell clonality in common variable immunodeficiency. The assay was immunoSEQ multiplex PCR, and TCRdb's table has in-frame clones only and misses some. The profile covers 23,000 or so clones, none occurring a single time. This clone was seen only a few times. What it binds is unknown. Read coverage stops 3 residues before the CDR3 terminus; the germline J gene supplies the remainder. Study results and limitations: Reportedly, TCR beta sequences from common variable immunodeficiency showed fewer deletions and N-nucleotide insertions. CVID subjects showed higher TCRbeta clonality than healthy controls.

Patients and controls were mostly of Caucasian heritage. Donors gave roughly 4.5 to 9 ml heparinized peripheral whole blood. The CDR3 covers 13 residues. Per germline, CDR1 MNHNS and CDR2 SASEGT. V was pared by 4 bases and J by 6 bases, with 6 bases of the junction left unmatched. This TCR came from a human donor with common variable immunodeficiency. The chain couples TRBV6-1 to TRBJ2-7, with 7 bases lining up with TRBD1. What was sequenced was peripheral blood mononuclear cells. The covered CDR3 bases are TGTGCCAGCAGTGCAACAGGGGCGGGCGAG. Residues: CASSATGAGE. The entire CDR3 reads CASSATGAGEQYF.